A selection of T cell receptor beta chains follows, all from one sample in a study of metastatic and nonmetastatic thyroid tumors. With MiXCR, TCRdb reprocessed the PCR reads. This table holds 7,000 to 9,500 clones, over 20% found once. What was sequenced was tumor tissue. The receptors here all came from a female donor with papillary thyroid cancer or a benign thyroid nodule (not recorded which). Some clones in this sample may be carry-over from other donors' samples. The CDR3 runs from the conserved cysteine through the conserved F or W. Each record gives: V gene, D gene, clone size, J gene, CDR3 DNA, CDR3 protein. A D gene is named only where the DNA matches it firmly. The size field is filled for only some rows; it gives once, few, many or a size class.

v_gene: TRBV20-1
d_gene: TRBD2
abundance: medium-sized
j_gene: TRBJ2-1
CDR3nt: TGCAGTGCTAGAGATCCAGGTAGCGGGCCCTTAGAGCAGTTCTTC
CDR3aa: CSARDPGSGPLEQFF

v_gene: TRBV20-1
d_gene: NA
abundance: many
j_gene: TRBJ2-2
CDR3nt: TGCAGTGCTAGACCTAGCAATACCGGGGAGCTGTTTTTT
CDR3aa: CSARPSNTGELFF

v_gene: TRBV28
d_gene: NA
abundance: many
j_gene: TRBJ2-3
CDR3nt: TGTGCCAGCAGTTGGCCACAGGGTCCCAGGAGGGATCGGCAGTATTTT
CDR3aa: CASSWPQGPRRDRQYF

v_gene: TRBV20-1
d_gene: TRBD1
abundance: NA
j_gene: TRBJ2-3
CDR3nt: TGCAGTGCCATAAGACAGGGATACACAGATACGCAGTATTTT
CDR3aa: CSAIRQGYTDTQYF

v_gene: TRBV6-1
d_gene: NA
abundance: few
j_gene: TRBJ2-1
CDR3nt: TGTGCCACCACGGACCAACTCCTGGTTGAGCAGTTCTTC
CDR3aa: CATTDQLLVEQFF

v_gene: TRBV4-3
d_gene: NA
abundance: NA
j_gene: TRBJ1-3
CDR3nt: TGCGCCAGCAGCCAAGATAAGGGGACCGGAAACACCATATATTTT
CDR3aa: CASSQDKGTGNTIYF

v_gene: TRBV7-3
d_gene: TRBD2
abundance: few
j_gene: TRBJ2-1
CDR3nt: TGTGCCAGCAGCTTACTAGCGGGAGATGGAAATGAGCAGTTCTTC
CDR3aa: CASSLLAGDGNEQFF

v_gene: TRBV28
d_gene: NA
abundance: medium-sized
j_gene: TRBJ2-2
CDR3nt: TGTGCCAGCAGCTACACCGGGGAGCTGTTTTTT
CDR3aa: CASSYTGELFF

v_gene: TRBV2
d_gene: NA
abundance: NA
j_gene: TRBJ1-2
CDR3nt: TGTGCCAGCAGTGACTCGACAGGACCTCAGGGCTACACCTTC
CDR3aa: CASSDSTGPQGYTF

v_gene: TRBV5-1
d_gene: NA
abundance: NA
j_gene: TRBJ2-7
CDR3nt: TGCGCCAGCAGCTTTATACTGGACAGCCGCCCCGAGCAGTACTTC
CDR3aa: CASSFILDSRPEQYF

v_gene: TRBV9
d_gene: TRBD2
abundance: many
j_gene: TRBJ2-3
CDR3nt: TGTGCCAGCAGCGTAGATCGGGAGCGGGGGAATACAGATACGCAGTATTTT
CDR3aa: CASSVDRERGNTDTQYF

v_gene: TRBV29-1
d_gene: TRBD2
abundance: many
j_gene: TRBJ2-1
CDR3nt: TGCAGCGCTGGGACTAGCGGATCAGGCAATGAGCAGTTCTTC
CDR3aa: CSAGTSGSGNEQFF

v_gene: TRBV12-3/TRBV12-4
d_gene: NA
abundance: medium-sized
j_gene: TRBJ2-3
CDR3nt: TGTGCCAGCAGTCCCTCGCAGGGGGGAACAGATACGCAGTATTTT
CDR3aa: CASSPSQGGTDTQYF

v_gene: TRBV9
d_gene: TRBD2
abundance: NA
j_gene: TRBJ2-3
CDR3nt: TGTGCCAGCAGCGTAGGACTAGCTGGAGGGTCAGATACTCAGTATTTT
CDR3aa: CASSVGLAGGSDTQYF

v_gene: TRBV5-1
d_gene: TRBD2
abundance: medium-sized
j_gene: TRBJ2-7
CDR3nt: TGCGCCAGCAGCCGGGGGGTAGCGGGGGTTGTCTACGAGCAGTACTTC
CDR3aa: CASSRGVAGVVYEQYF

v_gene: TRBV29-1
d_gene: NA
abundance: many
j_gene: TRBJ2-3
CDR3nt: TGCAGCGTACGGTCAGATACGCAGTATTTT
CDR3aa: CSVRSDTQYF

v_gene: TRBV30
d_gene: NA
abundance: many
j_gene: TRBJ1-2
CDR3nt: TGTGCCTGGAGTGCGGGACATATTTCTGGCTACACCTTC
CDR3aa: CAWSAGHISGYTF

v_gene: TRBV14
d_gene: NA
abundance: many
j_gene: TRBJ2-1
CDR3nt: TGTGCCAGCAGGTCGGCGGGAACCAATGAGCAGTTCTTC
CDR3aa: CASRSAGTNEQFF

v_gene: TRBV18
d_gene: TRBD2
abundance: many
j_gene: TRBJ2-1
CDR3nt: TGTGCCAGCTCACCGAGTAGCGGGAGGGCCCTGAATGAGCAGTTCTTC
CDR3aa: CASSPSSGRALNEQFF

v_gene: TRBV24-1
d_gene: NA
abundance: NA
j_gene: TRBJ1-2
CDR3nt: TGTGCCACCAGTGATTTTGGGATGAACTATGGCTACACCTTC
CDR3aa: CATSDFGMNYGYTF